The T cell receptor beta chain described here comes from a study of cytomegalovirus exposure and HLA in healthy donors. Findings and limits, study-wide: Among TCR beta chains of equal frequency, HLA-associated ones were more clonally expanded in a later analysis.

To note about this clone: Its target is not known.

The CDR3 length is 14 residues. From germline, CDR1 is LNHDA and CDR2 SQIVND (reference sequence). V lost 5 bases and J lost 7; bases outside the gene matches: 6. With 60 Vbeta and 13 Jbeta primers, the PCR was carried out. Clones were sequenced by immunoSEQ multiplex PCR, and TCRdb holds only the in-frame ones, with some missing. The listing contains approximately 79,000 clones. The clonotype was recovered from a man between 35 and 55 years old in good health and CMV-seronegative. The gene calls are TRBV19 and TRBJ1-4; 8 bases are a match to TRBD1. Material for sequencing was PBMCs. The CDR3 DNA reads TGTGCCAGTAGTTTCATCGACAGGGGTGAAAAACTGTTTTTT. Translated: CASSFIDRGEKLFF.